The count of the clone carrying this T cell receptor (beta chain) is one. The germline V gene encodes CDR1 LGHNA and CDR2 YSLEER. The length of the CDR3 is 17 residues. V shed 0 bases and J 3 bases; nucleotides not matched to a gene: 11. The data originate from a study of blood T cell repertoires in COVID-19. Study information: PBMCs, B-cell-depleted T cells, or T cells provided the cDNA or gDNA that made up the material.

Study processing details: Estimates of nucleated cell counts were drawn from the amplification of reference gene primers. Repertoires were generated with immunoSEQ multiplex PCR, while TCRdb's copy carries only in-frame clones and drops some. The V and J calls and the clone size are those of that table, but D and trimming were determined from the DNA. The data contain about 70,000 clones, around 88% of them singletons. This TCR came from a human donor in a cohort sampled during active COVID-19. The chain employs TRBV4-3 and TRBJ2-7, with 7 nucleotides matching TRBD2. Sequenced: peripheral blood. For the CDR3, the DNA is TGCGCCAGCAGCCAAGATTGGGGGGGTCCCGTCTTCTACGAGCAGTACTTC. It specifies CASSQDWGGPVFYEQYF.